Listed here are 27 T cell receptor beta chains from one sample, sequenced in a study of cytomegalovirus exposure and HLA in healthy donors. Both 60 Vbeta primers and 13 Jbeta primers went into the PCR. The method was immunoSEQ multiplex PCR; TCRdb's version includes in-frame clones alone and lacks a portion of them. Found here are 150,000 to 200,000 clones, roughly four fifths of them singletons; the top ten hold about 1%. The sequenced sample was PBMCs. The source is a woman aged 40 to 55 in good health and CMV-seronegative.

The CDR3 DNA sequence: TGCGCCAGCAGCCTAGGGACTAGCGGGAGAGACGAGCAGTACTTC. Amino acid sequence: CASSLGTSGRDEQYF. The chain employs TRBV5-1 and TRBJ2-7; 14 bases are shared with TRBD2. This CDR3 has 15 residues. Germline V gene lookup returns CDR1 SGHRS and CDR2 YFSETQ. Unmatched junction bases numbered 5, after V lost 4 bases and J lost 5 bases.

V gene TRBV28 combines with J gene TRBJ1-3; TRBD1 is a possible D gene (6 bases). The CDR3 sequence is 15 residues long. V was trimmed by 3 bases and J by 4 bases, leaving 13 bases between them. Germline CDR1 and CDR2: MDHEN and SYDVKM. The CDR3 region is CASSLARGFGNTIYF. For the CDR3, the DNA is TGTGCCAGCAGTTTGGCCAGGGGTTTCGGAAACACCATATATTTT.

This rearrangement joins TRBV12-5 to TRBJ2-4, with 9 bases matching TRBD1. The germline CDR1 and CDR2 sequences are LGHNT and FRNRAP. The CDR3 is 16 residues long. V dropped 8 bases and J dropped 0; count of bases not matched to a gene: 8. The CDR3 region has the DNA TGTGCTAGTTCGGACAGGGGTTCCTCAGCCAAAAACATTCAGTACTTC. Protein sequence: CASSDRGSSAKNIQYF.

V and J are TRBV27 and TRBJ2-3; possibly TRBD1 for D (5 bases). The V gene lost 3 bases and the J gene lost 2 bases, with 6 bases spanning the gap. Germline assignment: CDR1 MNHEY and CDR2 SMNVEV (reference sequence). There are 13 residues in the CDR3. DNA of the CDR3: TGTGCCAGCAGTTTGGGGCCCACAGATACGCAGTATTTT. Translation: CASSLGPTDTQYF.

The rearrangement joins TRBV7-6 to TRBJ2-7; TRBD1 is a possible D gene (8 bases). V lost 5 bases and J lost 3, with 17 bases in between. From germline, CDR1 is SGHVS and CDR2 FNYEAQ. CDR3 length: 15 residues. This CDR3 reads CASSQSGTGHYEQYF. In nucleotides, the CDR3 is TGTGCCAGCAGCCAAAGCGGGACAGGACACTACGAGCAGTACTTC.

This sequence joins TRBV5-1 and TRBJ2-1, with 7 bases aligning to TRBD2. The CDR3 is made up of 17 amino acids. V was clipped by 0 bases and J by 0 bases; unmatched bases: 6. The germline CDR1 and CDR2 sequences are SGHRS and YFSETQ. CDR3 sequence reads: CASSLGDYRSSYNEQFF. In DNA form, the CDR3 reads TGCGCCAGCAGCTTGGGGGACTATCGGAGCTCCTACAATGAGCAGTTCTTC.

This sequence joins TRBV15 and TRBJ2-4; D remains unclear. The CDR3 consists of 15 residues. The germline V gene encodes CDR1 LNHNV and CDR2 YYDKDF (reference sequence). Trimming removed 1 base from V and 8 bases from J, with 15 bases in between. In DNA, the CDR3 is TGTGCCACCAGCAGAGCCTCCTTTCCAGTGGACATTCAGTACTTC. Its translation: CATSRASFPVDIQYF.

The chain has TRBV30 and TRBJ2-5, with 14 bases that match TRBD2. The junction had 18 bases not matched to a gene; V was cut back by 2 bases and J by 4 bases. The CDR3 extends over 20 amino acids. The germline gives CDR1 GTSNPN, CDR2 SVGIG (reference sequence). DNA of the CDR3: TGTGCCTGGAGTTACCCAATTCCGGGACTAGCGGGAGTTCGCGTAGAGACCCAGTACTTC. This encodes CAWSYPIPGLAGVRVETQYF.

The genes are TRBV7-8 and TRBJ1-5; TRBD1 agrees at 12 bases. The CDR3 runs to 15 residues. Looked up from germline, CDR1 is SGHVS and CDR2 is FQNEAQ. V shed 4 bases and J 7 bases; nucleotides not matched to a gene: 5. The chain's CDR3 is CASSSGTGGDQPQHF. The CDR3 nucleotides read TGTGCCAGCAGCTCAGGGACAGGGGGCGACCAGCCCCAGCATTTT.

The CDR3, as DNA: TGTGCTAGTGGTTTGGTACTCGGTCTCGGACAGTACAATGAGCAGTTCTTC. Its translation is CASGLVLGLGQYNEQFF. V usage is TRBV12-5 and J usage is TRBJ2-1; possible D gene TRBD1, 6 bases. Trimming took off 0 bases at V and 4 bases at J, with 16 bases between the two ends. This CDR3 region has 17 residues. CDR1 is LGHNT and CDR2 is FRNRAP in the germline V gene.

V and J are TRBV28 and TRBJ1-1, with D uncertain. Trimming shortened V by 3 bases and J by 3 bases, and 8 bases separated the two germline ends. Germline V CDR1 and CDR2: MDHEN, SYDVKM. The CDR3 has 13 amino acids. The CDR3 region has the DNA TGTGCCAGCAGTTTTGGGAGGGACACTGAAGCTTTCTTT. It translates to CASSFGRDTEAFF.

The chain recombines TRBV5-1 with TRBJ2-7; 8 bases are shared with TRBD2. After removal of 5 bases from V and 0 bases from J, the junction contained 4 bases not matched to a gene. Germline lookup yields CDR1 SGHRS and CDR2 YFSETQ. The CDR3 extends over 14 amino acids. In DNA form, the CDR3 reads TGCGCCAGCAGACTAGCGGTAAACTCCTACGAGCAGTACTTC. This sequence encodes CASRLAVNSYEQYF.

The chain recombines TRBV30 with TRBJ2-5; no clear D. V lost 0 bases and J lost 5, with 10 bases in between. This CDR3 comprises 13 residues. Germline V gene sequence: CDR1 GTSNPN, CDR2 SVGIG (reference sequence). The CDR3 DNA sequence: TGTGCCTGGAGTGTGGCGGTGCGGGAGACCCAGTACTTC. It encodes CAWSVAVRETQYF.

This rearrangement joins TRBV19 to TRBJ2-1, with TRBD1 identical over 9 bases. The germline V gene has CDR1 LNHDA and CDR2 SQIVND (reference sequence). The V gene end was trimmed by 8 bases and the J gene end by 4 bases; junction bases not matched to a gene: 6. This CDR3 has 14 amino acids. CDR3 nucleotides: TGTGCCAGTCGGACAGGGGAGGGTTACAATGAGCAGTTCTTC. Translated: CASRTGEGYNEQFF.

This chain joins TRBV11-2 and TRBJ2-3, with D perhaps TRBD2 (5 bases). The CDR3 is 14 residues long. In germline, CDR1 is SGHAT, CDR2 FQNNGV. Trimming took 6 bases from V and 4 from J, leaving 14 bases between them. The CDR3 spells CASSRGLGADTQYF. The CDR3 region has the DNA TGTGCCAGCAGTCGAGGACTCGGGGCAGATACGCAGTATTTT.

The rearrangement joins TRBV19 to TRBJ2-6, with D maybe TRBD1 (6 bases). Germline V gives CDR1 LNHDA, CDR2 SQIVND (reference sequence). The CDR3 is made up of 14 amino acids. Trimming took 6 bases from V and 4 from J, leaving 10 bases between them. The CDR3 DNA is TGTGCCAGTAGCTCAGGGGACGGGGCCAACGTCCTGACTTTC. It is translated as CASSSGDGANVLTF.

The chain carries TRBV5-1 and TRBJ1-1, with 8 bases matching TRBD1. Germline V gene sequence: CDR1 SGHRS, CDR2 YFSETQ. This CDR3 is built from 15 residues. V lost 1 base, J lost 1 base, and 3 bases stayed unmatched. DNA for the CDR3: TGCGCCAGCAGCTTGAATCAGGGGGCGAACACTGAAGCTTTCTTT. Protein product: CASSLNQGANTEAFF.

Of note for this clone: The same CDR3 can be traced to other DNA sequences in this sample. This chain joins TRBV5-1 and TRBJ1-2; 8 bases map to TRBD1. The length of the CDR3 is 13 residues. Germline CDR1 and CDR2: SGHRS and YFSETQ. V shed 2 bases, J shed 7 bases, and the junction held 4 bases outside the gene matches. The CDR3 DNA reads TGCGCCAGCAGCTTTCAGGGGGCTGGTGGCTACACCTTC. This gives the protein CASSFQGAGGYTF.

This rearrangement joins TRBV5-4 to TRBJ2-3; 8 bases agree with TRBD1. Germline V gene data show CDR1 as SGHNT and CDR2 as YYREEE (reference sequence). The CDR3 consists of 15 residues. V lost 4 bases to trimming and J lost 1 base; unmatched junction nucleotides: 5. CDR3 protein: CASSLTGVGTDTQYF. Written as DNA, the CDR3 is TGTGCCAGCAGCCTGACAGGGGTTGGCACAGATACGCAGTATTTT.

The V call is TRBV27, the J call TRBJ1-3; possibly TRBD1 for D (5 bases). Germline V gives CDR1 MNHEY, CDR2 SMNVEV (reference sequence). This CDR3 region has 15 residues. V dropped 6 bases and J dropped 4 bases, with 16 bases sitting between them. Here the CDR3 reads CASSPLGGSGNTIYF. As DNA, the CDR3 is TGTGCCAGCAGCCCTTTGGGGGGGTCAGGAAACACCATATATTTT.

The chain combines TRBV11-2 with TRBJ1-6, with D possibly matching TRBD1 (5 bases). Trimming shortened V by 3 bases and J by 7 bases, and 13 bases separated the two germline ends. This CDR3 has 15 amino acids. Germline-derived CDR1 and CDR2 are SGHAT and FQNNGV. The DNA of the CDR3 is TGTGCCAGCAGCTTGGGGCGGGGAGTGAATTCACCCCTCCACTTT. This sequence encodes CASSLGRGVNSPLHF.

The gene calls are TRBV18 and TRBJ2-3; the D gene is possibly TRBD1 (6 bases). Germline V gives CDR1 KGHSH, CDR2 LQKENI. The CDR3 contains 14 residues. Trimming removed 3 bases at V and 4 bases at J, with 11 bases between. The CDR3 DNA sequence: TGTGCCAGCTCACCTGCCCAGGGGTCAGATACGCAGTATTTT. The encoded protein is CASSPAQGSDTQYF.

The chain links TRBV2 to TRBJ1-2; D gene unclear. CDR3 size: 15 residues. With 1 base removed from V and 4 bases from J, the gap between germline ends came to 13 bases. Germline CDR1 and CDR2: SNHLY and FYNNEI. The CDR3: CASSEVGQVVYGYTF. The CDR3 coding sequence is TGTGCCAGCAGTGAAGTAGGCCAGGTCGTCTATGGCTACACCTTC.

This clone was seen a few times. V gene TRBV2 combines with J gene TRBJ2-1; D possibly corresponds to TRBD2 (5 bases). CDR3 length: 15 amino acids. The ends were cut back, 6 bases at V and 3 bases at J, with 15 bases in the middle. Germline CDR1 SNHLY, CDR2 FYNNEI. For the CDR3, the DNA is TGTGCCAGCAGCGACCGGAGGAACAACTACAATGAGCAGTTCTTC. This encodes CASSDRRNNYNEQFF.

The rearrangement joins TRBV28 to TRBJ2-1, with D perhaps TRBD2 (6 bases). CDR1 MDHEN and CDR2 SYDVKM come from the germline V gene. Trimming took off 6 bases at V and 1 base at J, with 19 bases between the two ends. This CDR3 region has 17 residues. As DNA, the CDR3 is TGTGCCAGCAGCTCGTTATCAGGAGGGCTATCCTACAATGAGCAGTTCTTC. This codes for CASSSLSGGLSYNEQFF.

V usage is TRBV19 and J usage is TRBJ2-1; 9 nucleotides align to TRBD2. This CDR3 is built from 15 residues. Trimming cost V 6 bases and J 5 bases; bases outside gene matches: 8. Germline-derived CDR1 and CDR2 are LNHDA and SQIVND (reference sequence). This CDR3 reads CASSPTASGNNEQFF. CDR3 bases: TGTGCCAGTAGCCCCACGGCTAGCGGGAACAATGAGCAGTTCTTC.

V usage is TRBV6-5 and J usage is TRBJ1-1; no reliable D call. There are 13 residues in the CDR3. V was clipped by 2 bases and J by 1 base, with 5 bases between them. Germline CDR1 and CDR2: MNHEY and SVGAGI. DNA of the CDR3: TGTGCCAGCAGTTACGAGGCGAACACTGAAGCTTTCTTT. It translates to CASSYEANTEAFF.